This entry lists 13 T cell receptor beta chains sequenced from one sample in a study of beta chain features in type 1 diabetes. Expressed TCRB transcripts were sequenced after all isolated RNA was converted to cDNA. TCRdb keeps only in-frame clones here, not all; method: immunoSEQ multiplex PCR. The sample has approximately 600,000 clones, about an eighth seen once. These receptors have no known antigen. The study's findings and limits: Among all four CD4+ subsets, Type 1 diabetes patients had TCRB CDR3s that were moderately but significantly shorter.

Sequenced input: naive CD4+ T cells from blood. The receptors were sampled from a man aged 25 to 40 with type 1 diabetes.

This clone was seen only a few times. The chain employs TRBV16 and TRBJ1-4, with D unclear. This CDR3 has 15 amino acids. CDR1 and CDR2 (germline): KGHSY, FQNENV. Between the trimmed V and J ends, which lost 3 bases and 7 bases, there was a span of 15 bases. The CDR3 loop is CASSQFSGVSEKLFF. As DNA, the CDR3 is TGTGCCAGCAGCCAGTTTTCAGGCGTGAGTGAAAAACTGTTTTTT.

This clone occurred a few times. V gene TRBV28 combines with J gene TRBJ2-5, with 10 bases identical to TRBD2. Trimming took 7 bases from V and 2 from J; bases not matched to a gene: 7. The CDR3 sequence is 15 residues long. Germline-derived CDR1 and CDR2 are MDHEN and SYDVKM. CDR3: CASIGAAGGQETQYF. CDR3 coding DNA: TGTGCCAGCATAGGAGCAGCGGGGGGGCAAGAGACCCAGTACTTC.

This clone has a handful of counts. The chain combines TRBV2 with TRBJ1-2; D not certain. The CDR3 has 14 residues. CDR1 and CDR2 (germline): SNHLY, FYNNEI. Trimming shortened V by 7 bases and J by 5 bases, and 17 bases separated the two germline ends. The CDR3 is CASTPEALGYGYTF. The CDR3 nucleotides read TGTGCCAGCACCCCGGAGGCCCTTGGATATGGCTACACCTTC.

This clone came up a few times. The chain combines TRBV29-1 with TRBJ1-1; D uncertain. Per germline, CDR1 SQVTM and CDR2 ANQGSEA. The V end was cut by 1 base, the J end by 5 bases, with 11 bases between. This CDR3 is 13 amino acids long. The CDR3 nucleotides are TGCAGCGTTGAAGGAGGCGATCGAACTGAAGCTTTCTTT. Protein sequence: CSVEGGDRTEAFF.

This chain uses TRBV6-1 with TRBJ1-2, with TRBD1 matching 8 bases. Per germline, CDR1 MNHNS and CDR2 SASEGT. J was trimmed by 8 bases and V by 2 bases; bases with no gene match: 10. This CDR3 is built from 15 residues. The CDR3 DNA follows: TGTGCCAGCAGTGAATCCTTGGGACAGGCACGGGGCTACACCTTC. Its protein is CASSESLGQARGYTF.

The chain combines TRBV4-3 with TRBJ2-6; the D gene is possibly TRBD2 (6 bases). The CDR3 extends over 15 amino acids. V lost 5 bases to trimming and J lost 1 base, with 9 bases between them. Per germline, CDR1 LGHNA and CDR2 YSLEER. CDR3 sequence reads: CASSTAGSGANVLTF. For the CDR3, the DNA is TGCGCCAGCAGCACTGCGGGATCTGGGGCCAACGTCCTGACTTTC.

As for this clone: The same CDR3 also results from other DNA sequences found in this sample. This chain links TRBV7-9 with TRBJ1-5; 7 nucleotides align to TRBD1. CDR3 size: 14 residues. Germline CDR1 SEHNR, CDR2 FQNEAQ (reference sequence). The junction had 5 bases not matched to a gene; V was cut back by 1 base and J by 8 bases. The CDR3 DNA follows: TGTGCCAGCAGCTTAGGACAGGGATTAGAGCCCCAGCATTTT. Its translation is CASSLGQGLEPQHF.

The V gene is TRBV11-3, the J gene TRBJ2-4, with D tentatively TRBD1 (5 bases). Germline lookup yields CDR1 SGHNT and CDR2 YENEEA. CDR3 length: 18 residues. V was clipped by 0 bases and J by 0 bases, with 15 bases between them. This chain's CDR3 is CASSLEWGSPVAKNIQYF. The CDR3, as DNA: TGTGCCAGCAGCTTAGAGTGGGGCAGCCCCGTAGCCAAAAACATTCAGTACTTC. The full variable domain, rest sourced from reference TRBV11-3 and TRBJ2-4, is EAGVVQSPRYKIIEKKQPVAFWCNPISGHNTLYWYLQNLGQGPELLIRYENEEAVDDSQLPKDRFSAERLKGVDSTLKIQPAELGDSAVYLCASSLEWGSPVAKNIQYFGAGTRLSVL.

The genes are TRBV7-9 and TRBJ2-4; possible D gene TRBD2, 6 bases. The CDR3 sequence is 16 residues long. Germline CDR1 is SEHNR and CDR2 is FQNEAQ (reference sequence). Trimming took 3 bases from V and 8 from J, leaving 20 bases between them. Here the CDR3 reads CASSLGGASLGDIQYF. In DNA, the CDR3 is TGTGCCAGCAGCTTGGGCGGGGCCTCTTTGGGAGACATTCAGTACTTC.

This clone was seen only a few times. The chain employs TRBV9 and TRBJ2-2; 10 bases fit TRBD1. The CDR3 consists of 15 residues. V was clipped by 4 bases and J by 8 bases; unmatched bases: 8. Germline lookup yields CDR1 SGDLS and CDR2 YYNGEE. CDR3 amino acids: CASSPGTGERGELFF. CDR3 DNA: TGTGCCAGCAGCCCAGGGACAGGGGAAAGAGGGGAGCTGTTTTTT.

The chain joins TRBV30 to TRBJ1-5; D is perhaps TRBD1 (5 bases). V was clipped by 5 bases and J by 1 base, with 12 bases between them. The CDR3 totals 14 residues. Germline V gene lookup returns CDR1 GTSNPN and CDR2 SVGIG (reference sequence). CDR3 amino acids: CAWDRSGSNQPQHF. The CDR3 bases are TGTGCCTGGGATAGGTCAGGGAGCAATCAGCCCCAGCATTTT.

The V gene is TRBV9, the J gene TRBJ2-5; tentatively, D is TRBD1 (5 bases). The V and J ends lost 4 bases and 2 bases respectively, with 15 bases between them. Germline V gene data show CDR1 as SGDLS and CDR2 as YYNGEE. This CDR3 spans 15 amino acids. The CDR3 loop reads CASSRNSGQQETQYF. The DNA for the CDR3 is TGTGCCAGCAGCCGTAACTCAGGGCAGCAAGAGACCCAGTACTTC.

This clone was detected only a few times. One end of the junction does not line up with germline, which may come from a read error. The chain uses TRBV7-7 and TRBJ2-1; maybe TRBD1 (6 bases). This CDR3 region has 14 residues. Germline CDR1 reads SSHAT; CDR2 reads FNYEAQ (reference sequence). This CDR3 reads CASSRSGQTNEQFF. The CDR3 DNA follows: TGTGCTAGCAGCCGGAGCGGACAGACCAATGAGCAGTTCTTC.